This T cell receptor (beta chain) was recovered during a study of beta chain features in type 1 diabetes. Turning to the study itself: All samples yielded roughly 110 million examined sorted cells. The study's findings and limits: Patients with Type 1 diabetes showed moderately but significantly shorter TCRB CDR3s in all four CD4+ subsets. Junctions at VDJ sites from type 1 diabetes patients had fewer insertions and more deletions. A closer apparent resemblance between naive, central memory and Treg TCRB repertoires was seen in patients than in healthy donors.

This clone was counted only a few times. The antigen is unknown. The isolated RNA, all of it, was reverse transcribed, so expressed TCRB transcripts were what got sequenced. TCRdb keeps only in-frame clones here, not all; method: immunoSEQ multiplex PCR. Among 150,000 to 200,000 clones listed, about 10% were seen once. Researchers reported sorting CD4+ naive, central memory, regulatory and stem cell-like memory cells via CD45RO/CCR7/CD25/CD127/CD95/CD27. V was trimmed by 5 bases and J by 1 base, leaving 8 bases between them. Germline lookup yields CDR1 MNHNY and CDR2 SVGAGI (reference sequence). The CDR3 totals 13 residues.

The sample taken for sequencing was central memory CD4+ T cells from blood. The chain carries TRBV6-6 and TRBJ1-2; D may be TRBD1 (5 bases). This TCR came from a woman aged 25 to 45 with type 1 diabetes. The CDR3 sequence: CASSVTVNYGYTF. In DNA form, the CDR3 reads TGTGCCAGCAGTGTGACAGTTAACTATGGCTACACCTTC.